This T cell receptor (beta chain) was identified in a study of blood T cell repertoires in COVID-19 (dated by TCRdb to the early 2020s). Broadly, across the study: Samples from collaborators originated in the United States, Italy and Spain and spanned both the acute and convalescent phases of COVID-19. Where available, HLA class I and class II types were taken from metadata supplied by the sample provider and were not determined by assay-based typing. The dataset comprised deeply sampled blood TCRbeta repertoires from subjects exposed to, actively infected with, or recovered from COVID-19. Nearly every sample came with metadata listing a de-identified subject ID, COVID-19 status, age in years and sex. The repertoires were released in a freely available public database meant as a resource for research on the immune response to SARS-CoV-2. The prospective study material was composed of cDNA or gDNA derived from T cells, B-cell-depleted T cells, or PBMCs. Samples were obtained from the ongoing ImmuneRACE study (first 160 participants) and from some 1,200 subjects provided by 6 global collaborators.

What the work shows at the level of the full study, not this receptor alone: The quantity of clinical and demographic metadata differed by source and by participant and was supplied without curation.

The germline V gene encodes CDR1 MNHEY and CDR2 SMNVEV (reference sequence). V ends up 2 bases short and J 8 bases short, with an unmatched junction base count of 4. Including cysteine and phenylalanine, the CDR3 has 14 amino acids. The DNA shown is the 42-base CDR3, in frame from base 1. TCRbeta CDR3 regions were amplified from genomic DNA by means of the immunoSEQ Assay, a bias-controlled multiplex PCR. As for the original processing: The number of nucleated cells in each sample was estimated from the amplification of reference gene primers within the assay. To quantify the absolute abundance of each unique TCRbeta CDR3 rearrangement, sequence reads were collapsed and filtered. For each sample, productive Simpson clonality was calculated as the square root of Simpson's diversity index across productive rearrangements. The source is immuneACCESS, and TCRdb retained only in-frame sequences with V and J called. Part of the clones is not carried over; for the studies checked, unresolved V genes explain less than half of this, and the remainder is unexplained. V, J and clone size derive from that table, while D and trimming were established from the DNA sequence. Present in this sample are about 140,000 clones, nearly 90% of which were seen just once. 1.8% of the sample lies in the top ten.

In regard to this clone: No cognate antigen has been identified for it. No much larger clone is present one base from it, and per-base qualities are unavailable.

Collaborating institutions collected whole blood in K2EDTA tubes following their own protocols. For TCRbeta analysis, collaborators shipped samples as frozen whole blood, isolated PBMCs, or DNA extracted from either of those sample types. The sample consisted of peripheral blood. This TCR derives from an older man with acute or convalescent COVID-19. The chain is encoded by TRBV27 joined to TRBJ2-1, with 9 central nucleotides matching TRBD2. Here the CDR3 is given as CASSLAGGPYEQFF. The nucleotides read TGTGCCAGCAGTTTAGCGGGAGGGCCCTATGAGCAGTTCTTC.